Here is one T cell receptor (beta chain) with its context. Its specificity is unknown. PCR used 60 Vbeta primers and 13 Jbeta primers. Study processing details: A later analysis tallied about 80 million unique TCR beta chains, 10 million to 12 million of them shared. Here immunoSEQ multiplex PCR was the method, and the copy in TCRdb shows in-frame clones only, minus some. V, J and clone size are taken as reported in that table, and D and trimming were inferred from the DNA itself. The data hold 150,000 to 200,000 clones, with nearly 80% observed a single time. In germline, CDR1 is MGHDK, CDR2 SYGVNS. The CDR3 spans 16 residues. Losses at the gene ends were 4 bases for V and 2 bases for J; bases not matched to a gene: 10. This sample was taken from a study of cytomegalovirus exposure and HLA in healthy donors. General study points: Reportedly, HLA-A and HLA-B alleles of most subjects were accurately predicted from TCR beta.

This sequence was found in a middle-aged man in good health and CMV-seropositive. The V gene is TRBV25-1, the J gene TRBJ1-2; 7 nucleotides line up with TRBD1. Sequenced sample: PBMCs. The CDR3: CASSGKGTEYNYGYTF. In DNA, the CDR3 is TGTGCCAGCAGTGGCAAGGGGACAGAATACAACTATGGCTACACCTTC.